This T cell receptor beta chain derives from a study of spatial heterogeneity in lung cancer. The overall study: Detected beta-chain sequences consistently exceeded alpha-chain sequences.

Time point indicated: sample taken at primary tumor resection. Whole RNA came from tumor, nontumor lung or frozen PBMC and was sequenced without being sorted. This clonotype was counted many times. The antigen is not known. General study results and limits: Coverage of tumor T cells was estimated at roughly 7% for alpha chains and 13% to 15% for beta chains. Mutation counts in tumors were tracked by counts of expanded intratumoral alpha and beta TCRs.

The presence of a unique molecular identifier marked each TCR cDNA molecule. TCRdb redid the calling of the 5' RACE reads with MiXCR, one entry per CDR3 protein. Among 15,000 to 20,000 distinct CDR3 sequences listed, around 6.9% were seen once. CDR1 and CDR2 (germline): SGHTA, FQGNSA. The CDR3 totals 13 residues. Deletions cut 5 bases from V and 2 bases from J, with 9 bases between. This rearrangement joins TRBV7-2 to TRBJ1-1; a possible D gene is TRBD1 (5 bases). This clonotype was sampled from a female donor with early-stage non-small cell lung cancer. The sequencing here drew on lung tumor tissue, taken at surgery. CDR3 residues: CASSRDPNTEAFF. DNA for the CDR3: TGTGCCAGCAGCCGGGACCCCAACACTGAAGCTTTCTTT.